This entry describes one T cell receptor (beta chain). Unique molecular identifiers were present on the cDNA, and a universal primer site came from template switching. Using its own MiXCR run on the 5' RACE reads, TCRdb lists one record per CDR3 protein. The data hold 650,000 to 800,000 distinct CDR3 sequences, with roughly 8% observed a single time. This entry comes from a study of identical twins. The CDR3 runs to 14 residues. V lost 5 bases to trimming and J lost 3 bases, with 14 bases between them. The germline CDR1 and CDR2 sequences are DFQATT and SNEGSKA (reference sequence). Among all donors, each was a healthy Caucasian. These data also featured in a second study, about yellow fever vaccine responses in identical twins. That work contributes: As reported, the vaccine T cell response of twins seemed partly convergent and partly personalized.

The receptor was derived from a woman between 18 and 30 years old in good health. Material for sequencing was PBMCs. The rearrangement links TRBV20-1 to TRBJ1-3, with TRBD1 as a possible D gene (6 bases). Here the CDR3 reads CSAEIQGGGNTIYF. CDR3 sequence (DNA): TGCAGTGCTGAGATACAGGGTGGTGGAAACACCATATATTTT.